This passage covers 2 T cell receptor beta chains from one sample sequenced in a study of shared clonotypes between healthy human individuals. The method was immunoSEQ multiplex PCR; TCRdb's version includes in-frame clones alone and lacks a portion of them. The table shows 1.5 million to 1.9 million clones, with 95% to 99% occurring only once. Sequenced input: naive CD4+ T cells sorted from blood. Specified subset: CD45RA+ positively selected. These receptors all stem from a man aged 30-40 years in good health.

The chain uses TRBV2 and TRBJ1-1; D is undetermined. V was cut by 1 base and J by 5 bases, with 8 bases left in between. In germline, CDR1 is SNHLY, CDR2 FYNNEI. This CDR3 is 13 amino acids long. DNA for the CDR3: TGTGCCAGCAGTGAAGATATAAGAACTGAAGCTTTCTTT. Its translation is CASSEDIRTEAFF. The whole variable domain, filled in from reference TRBV2 and TRBJ1-1, reads EPEVTQTPSHQVTQMGQEVILRCVPISNHLYFYWYRQILGQKVEFLVSFYNNEISEKSEIFDDQFSVERPDGSNFTLKIRSTKLEDSAMYFCASSEDIRTEAFFGQGTRLTVV.

V usage is TRBV19 and J usage is TRBJ2-7, with TRBD2 matching over 12 bases. V lost 3 bases to trimming and J lost 4 bases; unmatched junction nucleotides: 10. The CDR3 length is 17 residues. Germline V gene sequence: CDR1 LNHDA, CDR2 SQIVND (reference sequence). CDR3 residues: CASSIKLAGGLDYEQYF. CDR3 DNA: TGTGCCAGTAGTATTAAGCTAGCGGGAGGGCTGGATTACGAGCAGTACTTC.